Shown below are 28 T cell receptor beta chains from a single sample sequenced in a study of beta chain features in type 1 diabetes. Sequenced material consisted of expressed TCRB transcripts (all of the isolated RNA was reverse transcribed). The assay was immunoSEQ multiplex PCR, and TCRdb's table has in-frame clones only and misses some. The sample comprises roughly 300,000 clones, around 15% of which are singletons, and about 6.6% rests with the top ten. The material sequenced was central memory CD4+ T cells from blood. These receptors were taken from a young man in good health.

This clone appeared a few times. V gene TRBV7-2 combines with J gene TRBJ2-5; TRBD1 agrees at 9 bases. Germline CDR1 and CDR2: SGHTA and FQGNSA. The CDR3 covers 16 residues. Germline trimming cut 1 base from V and 5 bases from J; bases unmatched to any gene: 8. CDR3 loop: CASSLVRDRAGETQYF. The CDR3 DNA reads as TGTGCCAGCAGCTTAGTACGGGACAGGGCGGGGGAGACCCAGTACTTC.

This chain uses TRBV5-6 with TRBJ1-1; no clear D gene. The CDR3 is 16 residues long. The V gene lost 0 bases and the J gene lost 0 bases, with 12 bases spanning the gap. The germline V gene encodes CDR1 SGHDT and CDR2 YYEEEE. Here the CDR3 DNA reads TGTGCCAGCAGCTTGGGCGGTGGAGGGATGAACACTGAAGCTTTCTTT. This translates into CASSLGGGGMNTEAFF. Supplemented by reference TRBV5-6 and TRBJ1-1, the full variable domain reads DAGVTQSPTHLIKTRGQQVTLRCSPKSGHDTVSWYQQALGQGPQFIFQYYEEEERQRGNFPDRFSGHQFPNYSSELNVNALLLGDSALYLCASSLGGGGMNTEAFFGQGTRLTVV.

The chain joins TRBV1 to TRBJ1-1; TRBD1 was called by the table and not checked on the DNA. TRBV1 is a pseudogene segment. The CDR3 has 17 amino acids. The CDR3 here is CTSSPGIPPDKDTEAFF. The CDR3 DNA reads as TGCACCAGCAGCCCAGGGATTCCCCCTGACAAGGACACTGAAGCTTTCTTT.

The chain couples TRBV7-7 to TRBJ2-2; D unclear. This CDR3 has 13 residues. Germline V CDR1 and CDR2: SSHAT, FNYEAQ (reference sequence). V shed 2 bases and J shed 6 bases, with 7 bases lying between them. CDR3 sequence (DNA): TGTGCCAGCAGCTTATCGGTGTCCGGGGAGCTGTTTTTT. It is translated as CASSLSVSGELFF.

This clone has more than one count but fewer than ten. The chain uses TRBV19 and TRBJ1-2, with no clear D. This CDR3 spans 11 amino acids. V was cut by 3 bases and J by 7 bases, with 6 bases left in between. Germline V CDR1 and CDR2: LNHDA, SQIVND (reference sequence). DNA for the CDR3: TGTGCCAGTAGTATCCGGTTTGGCTACACCTTC. Amino acids: CASSIRFGYTF.

This clone was seen a handful of times. This chain connects TRBV30 to TRBJ2-2; 9 nucleotides line up with TRBD2. The germline gives CDR1 GTSNPN, CDR2 SVGIG (reference sequence). Trimming removed 2 bases from V and 9 bases from J; junction bases left unmatched: 10. This CDR3 is built from 15 residues. This chain's CDR3 is CAWSTKLAGLRELFF. The CDR3 nucleotides are TGTGCCTGGAGTACTAAGCTAGCGGGACTCCGGGAGCTGTTTTTT.

V is TRBV9 and J is TRBJ2-3, with D tentatively TRBD2 (5 bases). Germline V gives CDR1 SGDLS, CDR2 YYNGEE. The CDR3 is 12 amino acids. V gave up 4 bases and J gave up 8 bases, with 11 bases separating them. The CDR3 spells CASSPRGITQYF. The CDR3 bases are TGTGCCAGCAGCCCCCGGGGAATTACGCAGTATTTT.

Of note for this clone: The sample has other DNA sequences that encode this CDR3 too. The chain carries TRBV14 and TRBJ2-5; D uncertain. V lost 1 base to trimming and J lost 2 bases, with 5 bases between them. This CDR3 has 13 amino acids. From germline, CDR1 is SGHDN and CDR2 FVKESK. Here the CDR3 DNA reads TGTGCCAGCAGCCAAGGTTTACAAGAGACCCAGTACTTC. Its protein product is CASSQGLQETQYF.

Remarks on this clone: This same CDR3 is encoded by further DNA sequences in the sample. CDR3 sequence reads: CASSLGGDTDTQYF. The CDR3, as DNA: TGTGCCAGCAGCTTGGGCGGTGACACAGATACGCAGTATTTT. The gene calls are TRBV11-3 and TRBJ2-3; D is uncertain. The V and J ends lost 3 bases and 2 bases respectively, with 9 bases between them. Germline V gene sequence: CDR1 SGHNT, CDR2 YENEEA. This CDR3 is built from 14 residues.

The chain employs TRBV19 and TRBJ1-4; D is undetermined. CDR3 length equals 15 residues. The V end lost 3 bases, the J end lost 0 bases, and 8 bases lay between the germline ends. The V gene's germline CDR1 is LNHDA and CDR2 SQIVND (reference sequence). The CDR3 reads CASSIGVATNEKLFF. For the CDR3, the DNA is TGTGCCAGTAGTATTGGAGTTGCAACTAATGAAAAACTGTTTTTT.

The CDR3 loop is CASSSGTAQWEPQHF. For the CDR3, the DNA is TGTGCCAGCAGCTCGGGGACCGCCCAGTGGGAGCCCCAGCATTTT. The chain links TRBV4-2 to TRBJ1-5; tentative D call: TRBD1 (5 bases). V dropped 5 bases and J dropped 8 bases, with 19 bases sitting between them. The germline gives CDR1 LGHNA, CDR2 YNFKEQ. The CDR3 extends over 15 amino acids.

The gene calls are TRBV5-6 and TRBJ2-5; unclear D gene. The germline V and J ends were trimmed by 5 bases and 9 bases, with 14 bases remaining between them. Germline lookup yields CDR1 SGHDT and CDR2 YYEEEE. The CDR3 is 12 amino acids. This chain's CDR3 is CASSPGPTAQYF. The CDR3 coding sequence is TGTGCCAGCAGTCCGGGCCCCACGGCCCAGTACTTC. The full variable domain, rest sourced from reference TRBV5-6 and TRBJ2-5, is DAGVTQSPTHLIKTRGQQVTLRCSPKSGHDTVSWYQQALGQGPQFIFQYYEEEERQRGNFPDRFSGHQFPNYSSELNVNALLLGDSALYLCASSPGPTAQYFGPGTRLLVL.

This clone was detected a few times. This sequence joins TRBV11-2 and TRBJ1-3, with D hard to call. The length of the CDR3 is 13 residues. Germline-derived CDR1 and CDR2 are SGHAT and FQNNGV. With 3 bases removed from V and 0 bases from J, the gap between germline ends came to 3 bases. CDR3 region: CASSLDSGNTIYF. The CDR3 DNA reads TGTGCCAGCAGCTTGGACTCTGGAAACACCATATATTTT.

This clone came up a few times. The CDR3 protein is CTSSQGIQGSYNEQFF. The DNA for the CDR3 is TGCACCAGCAGCCAAGGGATACAGGGTTCCTACAATGAGCAGTTCTTC. This chain joins TRBV1 and TRBJ2-1; the D segment call TRBD1 is taken from the table without a DNA check. TRBV1 is tagged as a pseudogene. The CDR3 spans 16 residues.

This clone occurred a few times. This chain links TRBV6-4 with TRBJ2-2; D call uncertain. Per germline, CDR1 MRHNA and CDR2 SNTAGT. V was clipped by 0 bases and J by 2 bases, with 16 bases between them. The CDR3 has 18 residues. This CDR3 reads CASSDSFPGSVNTGELFF. CDR3 coding DNA: TGTGCCAGCAGTGACTCGTTCCCTGGCTCCGTTAACACCGGGGAGCTGTTTTTT.

The sample holds a few counts of this clone. The rearrangement links TRBV25-1 to TRBJ1-2; no definite D call. Germline CDR1 MGHDK, CDR2 SYGVNS. Trimming removed 4 bases at V and 4 bases at J, with 7 bases between. CDR3 length equals 12 residues. CDR3 DNA sequence: TGTGCCAGCAGTGGGGTCGGCTATGGCTACACCTTC. Translating it yields CASSGVGYGYTF.

The chain carries TRBV2 and TRBJ2-1, with 9 positions matching TRBD2. CDR1 and CDR2 (germline): SNHLY, FYNNEI. Germline trimming cut 6 bases from V and 6 bases from J; bases unmatched to any gene: 12. CDR3 length: 16 residues. The CDR3 here is CASRQHTGTSSNEQFF. In DNA form, the CDR3 reads TGTGCCAGCAGACAACACACCGGGACTAGCAGCAATGAGCAGTTCTTC.

This clone has a count of ten or more. The V gene is TRBV28, the J gene TRBJ2-5; tentative D call: TRBD2 (6 bases). Germline V gene data show CDR1 as MDHEN and CDR2 as SYDVKM. V lost 2 bases, J lost 5 bases, and 9 bases lay in between. The CDR3 extends over 13 amino acids. The CDR3 sequence is CASSLGGLETQYF. As DNA, the CDR3 is TGTGCCAGCAGTTTAGGAGGGCTGGAGACCCAGTACTTC.

The chain employs TRBV6-5 and TRBJ2-7; 8 nucleotides align to TRBD1. Trimming at V came to 0 bases and at J to 6 bases, leaving 4 bases not matched to a gene. The germline gives CDR1 MNHEY, CDR2 SVGAGI. The CDR3 is 14 amino acids. The CDR3 nucleotides are TGTGCCAGCAGTTACTCGGGACAGGCGACCGAGCAGTACGTC. This sequence encodes CASSYSGQATEQYV.

This chain links TRBV7-8 with TRBJ2-2, with 10 nucleotides matching TRBD2. CDR3 length: 19 amino acids. Germline loops: CDR1 SGHVS, CDR2 FQNEAQ. Trimming cost V 1 base and J 4 bases; bases outside gene matches: 12. The CDR3 DNA reads as TGTGCCAGCAGCTTAGTGGGTGGTAGCGGGAGGTTGGGCACCGGGGAGCTGTTTTTT. This codes for CASSLVGGSGRLGTGELFF.

This chain joins TRBV19 and TRBJ2-3; D is possibly TRBD1 or TRBD2 (5 bases each). Deletions cut 3 bases from V and 6 bases from J, with 22 bases between. Germline CDR1 and CDR2: LNHDA and SQIVND (reference sequence). CDR3 length: 17 residues. The CDR3 is CASSIGPGPSTLDTQYF. CDR3 DNA sequence: TGTGCCAGTAGTATTGGCCCGGGGCCCTCGACCCTGGATACGCAGTATTTT.

This chain joins TRBV11-3 and TRBJ2-5, with D hard to call. Germline V gene sequence: CDR1 SGHNT, CDR2 YENEEA. The ends were cut back, 2 bases at V and 5 bases at J, with 15 bases in the middle. The CDR3 runs 15 residues. CDR3 nucleotide sequence: TGTGCCAGCAGCTTATCGGTTGGGGTCGGGGAGACCCAGTACTTC. Encoded protein: CASSLSVGVGETQYF.

This rearrangement joins TRBV5-3 to TRBJ2-4; D is perhaps TRBD2 (6 bases). TRBV5-3 is filed as an ORF, its function uncertain. The CDR3 spans 15 residues. Trimming left V 8 bases short and J 3 bases short, with 18 bases between. This CDR3 reads CASLRRGPGKNIQYF. CDR3 sequence (DNA): TGTGCCAGTCTAAGGCGGGGCCCCGGCAAAAACATTCAGTACTTC.

This clone was found a few times. The chain combines TRBV4-3 with TRBJ1-5; D unresolved. CDR1 is LGHNA, CDR2 YSLEER, per germline. CDR3 length: 16 residues. The ends were cut back, 0 bases at V and 1 base at J, with 10 bases in the middle. CDR3 sequence (DNA): TGCGCCAGCAGCCAAGATCCGGTGTGGAGCAATCAGCCCCAGCATTTT. Translation gives CASSQDPVWSNQPQHF.

The chain recombines TRBV18 with TRBJ2-7; D uncertain. V was pared by 3 bases and J by 5 bases, with 11 bases between. The CDR3 extends over 13 amino acids. Germline values: CDR1 KGHSH, CDR2 LQKENI. CDR3 protein: CASSPPDKDEQYF. CDR3 nucleotides: TGTGCCAGCTCACCCCCAGATAAAGACGAGCAGTACTTC.

This clone was counted at least ten times. The rearrangement uses TRBV7-8 and TRBJ2-7; D is undetermined. The CDR3 is 13 residues long. The germline V and J ends were trimmed by 7 bases and 5 bases, with 15 bases remaining between them. The germline V gene encodes CDR1 SGHVS and CDR2 FQNEAQ. CDR3 nucleotide sequence: TGTGCCAGCACCCGTAATCGAAACCACGAGCAGTACTTC. It yields the protein CASTRNRNHEQYF.

This chain joins TRBV6-5 and TRBJ1-1, with D perhaps TRBD1 (6 bases). This CDR3 has 16 amino acids. Germline V lookup: CDR1 MNHEY, CDR2 SVGAGI. V gave up 4 bases and J gave up 8 bases, with 23 bases separating them. DNA for the CDR3: TGTGCCAGCAGTTCAACAGGGCTTGTGCCCCACCCAGAAGCTTTCTTT. Its translation: CASSSTGLVPHPEAFF.

V usage is TRBV7-7 and J usage is TRBJ2-5; TRBD2 might be the D (5 bases). In germline, CDR1 is SSHAT, CDR2 FNYEAQ (reference sequence). This CDR3 has 15 residues. V was cut by 4 bases and J by 5 bases, with 17 bases left in between. CDR3 sequence: CASSSPSPEAETQYF. The CDR3 DNA reads TGTGCCAGCAGCTCCCCGTCACCGGAGGCGGAGACCCAGTACTTC.